This T cell receptor (beta chain) was captured by sequencing in a study of identical twins. Study results and caveats: Sharing of beta out-of-frame sequences by twins showed a weaker excess. The study reached conclusions through statistical analysis that was cross-sectional, not following the same donors.

On this clonotype itself: Antigen: not known.

Germline loops: CDR1 MNHNS, CDR2 SASEGT. Trimming removed 6 bases from V and 3 bases from J; junction bases left unmatched: 12. The CDR3 has 17 residues. Each CDR3 protein is one row after TCRdb ran MiXCR on the 5' RACE reads. The data show under 300,000 distinct CDR3 sequences, around an eighth seen once. The chain links TRBV6-1 to TRBJ1-3; 9 nucleotides align to TRBD1. Sequencing was carried out using memory (CD45RO+) T cells sorted from blood. This receptor was obtained from a woman between 18 and 29 years old in good health. CDR3 loop: CASSNTPGTGLGNTIYF. DNA of the CDR3: TGTGCCAGCAGCAACACCCCCGGGACAGGGCTTGGAAACACCATATATTTT.